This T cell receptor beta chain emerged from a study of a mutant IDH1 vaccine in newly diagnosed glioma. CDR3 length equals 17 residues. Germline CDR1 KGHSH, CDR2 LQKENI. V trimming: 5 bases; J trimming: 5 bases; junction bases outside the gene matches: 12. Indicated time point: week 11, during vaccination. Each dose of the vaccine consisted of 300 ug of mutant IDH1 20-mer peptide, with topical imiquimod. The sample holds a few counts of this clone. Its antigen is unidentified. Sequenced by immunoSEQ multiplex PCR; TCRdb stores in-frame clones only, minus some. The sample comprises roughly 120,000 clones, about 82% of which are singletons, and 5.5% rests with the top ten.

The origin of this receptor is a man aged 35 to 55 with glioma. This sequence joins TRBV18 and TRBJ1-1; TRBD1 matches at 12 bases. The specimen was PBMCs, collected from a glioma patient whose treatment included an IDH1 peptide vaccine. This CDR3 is CASSSRDRGLGETEAFF. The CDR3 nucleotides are TGTGCCAGCTCATCCCGGGACAGGGGGCTTGGGGAGACTGAAGCTTTCTTT.